The 32 T cell receptor beta chains below come from one sample, sequenced in a study of patients and donors after allogeneic stem cell transplantation. TCRdb passed the RT-PCR reads through MiXCR, listing each CDR3 protein once. Of 390,000 or so distinct CDR3 sequences detected, 16% appear once; the ten largest clones hold 7% to 7.5%. Source material: blood, either unsorted or a sorted T cell fraction (not recorded which). The source of these receptors is a human donor who was either an allogeneic HSCT recipient or a stem cell or donor lymphocyte infusion donor (not recorded which). It is not recorded whose cells these are; they may come from a transplant donor.

This clonotype was seen many times. The genes are TRBV14 and TRBJ2-7; 8 bases line up with TRBD1. The ends lost 4 bases at V and 2 bases at J; junction bases unmatched: 7. Germline CDR1 SGHDN, CDR2 FVKESK. This CDR3 spans 15 amino acids. The DNA of the CDR3 is TGTGCCAGCAGCCTCCCTGGGACAGGAGCCTACGAGCAGTACTTC. It is translated as CASSLPGTGAYEQYF.

This clonotype was seen a handful of times. The chain is built from TRBV20-1 and TRBJ2-1, with TRBD2 identical over 7 bases. J lost 6 bases, V lost 6 bases, and 11 bases had no gene match. Germline CDR1 reads DFQATT; CDR2 reads SNEGSKA (reference sequence). The CDR3 is 14 amino acids. The CDR3 reads CSAERDGGVNEQFF. The CDR3 bases are TGCAGTGCCGAAAGAGATGGGGGGGTCAATGAGCAGTTCTTC.

The J gene is TRBJ2-1, the V gene TRBV2; weak D call: TRBD1 (6 bases). CDR1 SNHLY and CDR2 FYNNEI come from the germline V gene. The CDR3 runs to 14 residues. V was shortened by 0 bases and J by 14 bases, with 17 bases between the two germline ends. CDR3 coding DNA: TGTGCCAGCAGTGAAGCGCTTCAGGGACAAAGGGAGTTCTTC. This codes for CASSEALQGQREFF.

The chain joins TRBV14 to TRBJ1-1; 8 positions match TRBD1. In germline, CDR1 is SGHDN, CDR2 FVKESK. V shed 2 bases and J 1 base; nucleotides not matched to a gene: 3. This CDR3 is built from 15 residues. As DNA, the CDR3 is TGTGCCAGCAGCCAACTAACAGGGGGGAACACTGAAGCTTTCTTT. This encodes CASSQLTGGNTEAFF. Supplemented by reference TRBV14 and TRBJ1-1, the full variable domain reads EAGVTQFPSHSVIEKGQTVTLRCDPISGHDNLYWYRRVMGKEIKFLLHFVKESKQDESGMPNNRFLAERTGGTYSTLKVQPAELEDSGVYFCASSQLTGGNTEAFFGQGTRLTVV.

This clonotype has a handful of counts. V gene TRBV14 combines with J gene TRBJ1-2; D uncertain. The CDR3 spans 13 residues. The V end lost 1 base, the J end lost 5 bases, and 8 bases lay between the germline ends. Germline V gives CDR1 SGHDN, CDR2 FVKESK. CDR3 amino acids: CASSQVPIYGYTF. In nucleotides, the CDR3 is TGTGCCAGCAGCCAAGTACCGATTTATGGCTACACCTTC.

J is TRBJ2-5 and V is TRBV11-2; 11 bases agree with TRBD2. J lost 5 bases, V lost 5 bases, and 22 bases had no gene match. Germline V gene lookup returns CDR1 SGHAT and CDR2 FQNNGV. This CDR3 is 20 amino acids long. CDR3 amino acids: CASSPRLGGTSGGPGETQYF. Here the CDR3 DNA reads TGTGCCAGCAGCCCGCGCCTAGGGGGAACTAGCGGGGGCCCTGGGGAGACCCAGTACTTC.

This clonotype was seen at least ten times. The V call is TRBV15, the J call TRBJ1-1; unclear D gene. This CDR3 region has 15 residues. Trimming shortened V by 0 bases and J by 0 bases, and 8 bases separated the two germline ends. Germline CDR1 reads LNHNV; CDR2 reads YYDKDF (reference sequence). The CDR3 here is CATSRDLGMNTEAFF. CDR3 coding DNA: TGTGCCACCAGCAGAGATCTGGGGATGAACACTGAAGCTTTCTTT.

This clonotype was found a few times. This chain uses TRBV11-3 with TRBJ2-1; maybe TRBD1 (5 bases). With 5 bases removed from V and 10 bases from J, the gap between germline ends came to 18 bases. The CDR3 is 14 amino acids. Germline V gives CDR1 SGHNT, CDR2 YENEEA. Here the CDR3 reads CASSPSSGHSEQFF. In DNA form, the CDR3 reads TGTGCCAGCAGCCCCAGCAGTGGACACTCCGAGCAGTTCTTC.

The chain couples TRBV2 to TRBJ1-1; D is uncertain. Germline CDR1 SNHLY, CDR2 FYNNEI. With 6 bases removed from V and 6 bases from J, the gap between germline ends came to 2 bases. This CDR3 has 9 amino acids. CDR3 nucleotide sequence: TGTGCCAGCAGGTCTGAAGCTTTCTTT. Its protein product is CASRSEAFF. The full variable domain, rest sourced from reference TRBV2 and TRBJ1-1, is EPEVTQTPSHQVTQMGQEVILRCVPISNHLYFYWYRQILGQKVEFLVSFYNNEISEKSEIFDDQFSVERPDGSNFTLKIRSTKLEDSAMYFCASRSEAFFGQGTRLTVV.

This clonotype was counted between two and nine times. The chain couples TRBV4-2 to TRBJ2-4; 11 bases agree with TRBD1. The V gene end was trimmed by 2 bases and the J gene end by 7 bases; junction bases not matched to a gene: 4. The germline gives CDR1 LGHNA, CDR2 YNFKEQ. This CDR3 has 15 residues. CDR3 DNA sequence: TGTGCCAGCAGCCAACGGGACAGGGGGAAGAACATTCAGTACTTC. Translation: CASSQRDRGKNIQYF.

This clonotype appeared many times. The chain links TRBV5-1 to TRBJ2-1, with 7 bases matching TRBD1. J gave up 0 bases and V 0 bases, and 3 bases lay outside the gene matches. The germline V gene encodes CDR1 SGHRS and CDR2 YFSETQ. This CDR3 region has 16 residues. In nucleotides, the CDR3 is TGCGCCAGCAGCTTGGACAGGGGTAGCTCCTACAATGAGCAGTTCTTC. It codes for CASSLDRGSSYNEQFF. The complete variable domain, with remaining parts taken from reference TRBV5-1 and TRBJ2-1, reads KAGVTQTPRYLIKTRGQQVTLSCSPISGHRSVSWYQQTPGQGLQFLFEYFSETQRNKGNFPGRFSGRQFSNSRSEMNVSTLELGDSALYLCASSLDRGSSYNEQFFGPGTRLTVL.

The gene calls are TRBV13 and TRBJ2-2, with D unresolved. With 4 bases removed from V and 3 bases from J, the gap between germline ends came to 6 bases. CDR1 is PRHDT and CDR2 is FYEKMQ in the germline V gene (reference sequence). This CDR3 contains 13 residues. The CDR3 DNA sequence: TGTGCCAGCAGCTCGTACTACACCGGGGAGCTGTTTTTT. Its protein product is CASSSYYTGELFF. Together with reference TRBV13 and TRBJ2-2, the CDR3 gives the full variable domain: AAGVIQSPRHLIKEKRETATLKCYPIPRHDTVYWYQQGPGQDPQFLISFYEKMQSDKGSIPDRFSAQQFSDYHSELNMSSLELGDSALYFCASSSYYTGELFFGEGSRLTVL.

The chain recombines TRBV11-2 with TRBJ2-3, with D maybe TRBD2 (6 bases). The V gene's germline CDR1 is SGHAT and CDR2 FQNNGV. Trimming took off 5 bases at V and 1 base at J, with 19 bases between the two ends. The CDR3 loop spans 17 amino acids. The CDR3 protein is CASSPSGSAYRTDTQYF. In DNA, the CDR3 is TGTGCCAGCAGCCCCTCCGGGAGCGCCTACCGCACAGATACGCAGTATTTT.

This clonotype was seen more than once but under ten times. The V and J genes are TRBV15 and TRBJ2-7; D unclear. The germline V gene has CDR1 LNHNV and CDR2 YYDKDF (reference sequence). The CDR3 runs 14 residues. Trimming removed 0 bases at V and 3 bases at J, with 9 bases between. Here the CDR3 reads CATSRDSGRYEQYF. The CDR3 DNA sequence: TGTGCCACCAGCAGAGATTCAGGTCGCTACGAGCAGTACTTC.

V gene TRBV7-2 combines with J gene TRBJ1-2; the D gene is possibly TRBD1 (5 bases). Trimming removed 4 bases at V and 4 bases at J, with 16 bases between. The CDR3 is made up of 15 amino acids. Germline V gives CDR1 SGHTA, CDR2 FQGNSA. CDR3 coding DNA: TGTGCCAGCAGCTCAGACGAGGGGCGCAGCTATGGCTACACCTTC. It encodes CASSSDEGRSYGYTF. Full variable domain (missing parts from reference TRBV7-2 and TRBJ1-2): GAGVSQSPSNKVTEKGKDVELRCDPISGHTALYWYRQSLGQGLEFLIYFQGNSAPDKSGLPSDRFSAERTGGSVSTLTIQRTQQEDSAVYLCASSSDEGRSYGYTFGSGTRLTVV.

J is TRBJ2-2 and V is TRBV5-6; 12 bases match TRBD2. Germline V gene data show CDR1 as SGHDT and CDR2 as YYEEEE. J was trimmed by 1 base and V by 6 bases; bases with no gene match: 7. This CDR3 contains 17 residues. The CDR3 DNA is TGTGCCAGCACCCCTAGCGGGGGGGCAAGGAACACCGGGGAGCTGTTTTTT. It codes for CASTPSGGARNTGELFF.

This clonotype was counted only a few times. The DNA of the CDR3 is TGTGCCTGGGGCCGGGACAGGGGCACGGGTACGCAGTATTTT. Translated, it gives CAWGRDRGTGTQYF. The chain uses TRBV30 and TRBJ2-3, with 10 bases aligning to TRBD1. Germline trimming cut 5 bases from V and 8 bases from J; bases unmatched to any gene: 10. Germline V gives CDR1 GTSNPN, CDR2 SVGIG (reference sequence). This CDR3 is built from 14 residues.

In this sample, this clonotype turned up a few times. The chain links TRBV4-1 to TRBJ2-2; the D is unclear. The germline V and J ends were trimmed by 3 bases and 0 bases, with 8 bases remaining between them. The CDR3 extends over 15 amino acids. Looked up from germline, CDR1 is MGHRA and CDR2 is YSYEKL. The CDR3 bases are TGCGCCAGCAGCCACATACCCTCGAACACCGGGGAGCTGTTTTTT. It is translated as CASSHIPSNTGELFF.

This clonotype was counted only a few times. This sequence joins TRBV30 and TRBJ2-3; the match to TRBD1 covers 7 bases. Germline lookup yields CDR1 GTSNPN and CDR2 SVGIG (reference sequence). The CDR3 runs 15 residues. V lost 8 bases, J lost 5 bases, and 16 bases stayed unmatched. In DNA form, the CDR3 reads TGTGCCCAGGGGGACGGGAACGGGATGTTAGATACGCAGTATTTT. The encoded protein is CAQGDGNGMLDTQYF.

There are a few counts of this clonotype. This chain joins TRBV5-1 and TRBJ1-2, with D unresolved. The germline CDR1 and CDR2 sequences are SGHRS and YFSETQ. V was clipped by 4 bases and J by 6 bases, with 16 bases between them. This CDR3 has 14 residues. CDR3 coding DNA: TGCGCCAGCAGCATAGGATCCGCAGGAAATGGCTACACCTTC. It translates to CASSIGSAGNGYTF. The whole variable domain, filled in from reference TRBV5-1 and TRBJ1-2, reads KAGVTQTPRYLIKTRGQQVTLSCSPISGHRSVSWYQQTPGQGLQFLFEYFSETQRNKGNFPGRFSGRQFSNSRSEMNVSTLELGDSALYLCASSIGSAGNGYTFGSGTRLTVV.

The DNA of the CDR3 is TGTGCCAGCAGCGTAGGGCACGGACTGGGGACGAGCGAGCAGTACTTC. Its translation: CASSVGHGLGTSEQYF. V is TRBV9 and J is TRBJ2-7; D may correspond to TRBD1 or TRBD2 (5 bases each). The length of the CDR3 is 16 residues. Germline V CDR1 and CDR2: SGDLS, YYNGEE. Trimming shortened V by 0 bases and J by 6 bases, and 19 bases separated the two germline ends. The whole variable domain, remainder taken from reference TRBV9 and TRBJ2-7, is DSGVTQTPKHLITATGQRVTLRCSPRSGDLSVYWYQQSLDQGLQFLIQYYNGEERAKGNILERFSAQQFPDLHSELNLSSLELGDSALYFCASSVGHGLGTSEQYFGPGTRLTVT.

The sample holds a few counts of this clonotype. The CDR3 nucleotides are TGCGCCAGCAGCCAAGTTACCGGGGAGCAGTACTTC. Translation gives CASSQVTGEQYF. V usage is TRBV4-1 and J usage is TRBJ2-7, with D unclear. Trimming took off 1 base at V and 7 bases at J, with 8 bases between the two ends. Germline CDR1 MGHRA, CDR2 YSYEKL. This CDR3 has 12 residues.

This clonotype showed up just a few times. The chain is built from TRBV5-1 and TRBJ1-2; possible D gene TRBD1, 6 bases. This CDR3 has 15 residues. Germline CDR1 reads SGHRS; CDR2 reads YFSETQ. Trimming removed 0 bases from V and 4 bases from J, with 13 bases in between. The CDR3: CASSLEGVSVYGYTF. The CDR3, as DNA: TGCGCCAGCAGCTTGGAGGGGGTTAGTGTCTATGGCTACACCTTC.

The J gene is TRBJ1-5, the V gene TRBV7-8, with TRBD1 matching over 7 bases. The CDR3 contains 15 residues. Germline assignment: CDR1 SGHVS and CDR2 FQNEAQ. The J segment lost 7 bases and the V segment lost 5 bases, leaving 11 bases of the junction unmatched. In DNA form, the CDR3 reads TGTGCCAGCAGCAGAAACCGGACAGGTTGGCAGCCCCAGCATTTT. Its protein is CASSRNRTGWQPQHF.

This rearrangement joins TRBV5-1 to TRBJ2-7; D is uncertain. The CDR3 consists of 13 residues. Germline CDR1 and CDR2: SGHRS and YFSETQ. Trimming took 4 bases from V and 4 from J, leaving 12 bases between them. The CDR3 sequence: CASSPDEAYEQYF. Here the CDR3 DNA reads TGCGCCAGCAGCCCGGACGAGGCTTACGAGCAGTACTTC.

The rearrangement joins TRBV6-5 to TRBJ2-1; weak D call: TRBD1 (5 bases). This CDR3 is built from 14 residues. Germline CDR1 and CDR2: MNHEY and SVGAGI. Between the trimmed V and J ends, which lost 4 bases and 5 bases, there was a span of 12 bases. The CDR3 reads CASSSPSRDNEQFF. The CDR3, as DNA: TGTGCCAGCAGTTCCCCGAGCAGGGACAATGAGCAGTTCTTC.

This clonotype has only one observation. This rearrangement joins TRBV5-1 to TRBJ2-7; TRBD2 is a possible D gene (6 bases). Germline CDR1 and CDR2: SGHRS and YFSETQ. The CDR3 consists of 16 residues. V was trimmed by 1 base and J by 11 bases, leaving 25 bases between them. The CDR3 reads CASSLRWASDSSYEYF. The CDR3 DNA is TGCGCCAGCAGCTTGAGATGGGCTAGCGACAGCTCCTACGAGTACTTC.

This clonotype has more than one count but fewer than ten. The chain uses TRBV12-3 or TRBV12-4 and TRBJ2-6; 8 nucleotides align to TRBD1. This CDR3 has 16 amino acids. The V and J ends lost 4 bases and 0 bases, in that order; junction bases with no gene match: 2. The CDR3 region has the DNA TGTGCCAGCAGTTGGGGGACAGGCTCTGGGGCCAACGTCCTGACTTTC. Translation gives CASSWGTGSGANVLTF.

This clonotype appeared a few times. The final CDR3 position lacks the conserved phenylalanine or tryptophan, pointing to a likely read error. The V and J genes are TRBV12-3 or TRBV12-4 and TRBJ2-6; D is perhaps TRBD1 or TRBD2 (5 bases each). The CDR3 has 20 amino acids. Trimming left V 3 bases short and J 0 bases short, with 21 bases between. CDR3 sequence: CASSFGAPHTGNSGANVLTS. DNA for the CDR3: TGTGCCAGCAGTTTTGGGGCCCCCCATACCGGGAACTCTGGGGCCAACGTCCTGACTTCC.

This chain joins TRBV7-8 and TRBJ2-3; 13 bases match TRBD2. CDR1 and CDR2 from the germline V gene are SGHVS and FQNEAQ. The CDR3 is 16 amino acids. The J segment lost 5 bases and the V segment lost 4 bases, leaving 6 bases of the junction unmatched. The CDR3 region is CASSSARLAGGDTQYF. For the CDR3, the DNA is TGTGCCAGCAGCTCCGCACGACTAGCGGGGGGAGATACGCAGTATTTT.

CDR3 sequence: CASSPRTGNQPQHF. The CDR3 DNA reads as TGTGCCAGCAGCCCACGGACAGGGAATCAGCCCCAGCATTTT. V is TRBV7-8 and J is TRBJ1-5; TRBD1 matches 8 bases. This CDR3 comprises 14 residues. Germline loops: CDR1 SGHVS, CDR2 FQNEAQ. Germline trimming cut 5 bases from V and 4 bases from J; bases unmatched to any gene: 4. Variable domain in full (rest from reference TRBV7-8 and TRBJ1-5): GAGVSQSPRYKVAKRGQDVALRCDPISGHVSLFWYQQALGQGPEFLTYFQNEAQLDKSGLPSDRFFAERPEGSVSTLKIQRTQQEDSAVYLCASSPRTGNQPQHFGDGTRLSIL.

This clonotype was seen more than once but under ten times. This sequence joins TRBV3-1 and TRBJ2-1; perhaps TRBD2 as D (6 bases). CDR3 length equals 17 residues. V gave up 4 bases and J gave up 0 bases, with 16 bases separating them. CDR1 and CDR2 from the germline V gene are LGHDT and YNNKEL (reference sequence). The CDR3 loop is CASSRTTTLLSYNEQFF. CDR3 in DNA: TGTGCCAGCAGCCGGACTACGACCCTTCTCTCCTACAATGAGCAGTTCTTC.